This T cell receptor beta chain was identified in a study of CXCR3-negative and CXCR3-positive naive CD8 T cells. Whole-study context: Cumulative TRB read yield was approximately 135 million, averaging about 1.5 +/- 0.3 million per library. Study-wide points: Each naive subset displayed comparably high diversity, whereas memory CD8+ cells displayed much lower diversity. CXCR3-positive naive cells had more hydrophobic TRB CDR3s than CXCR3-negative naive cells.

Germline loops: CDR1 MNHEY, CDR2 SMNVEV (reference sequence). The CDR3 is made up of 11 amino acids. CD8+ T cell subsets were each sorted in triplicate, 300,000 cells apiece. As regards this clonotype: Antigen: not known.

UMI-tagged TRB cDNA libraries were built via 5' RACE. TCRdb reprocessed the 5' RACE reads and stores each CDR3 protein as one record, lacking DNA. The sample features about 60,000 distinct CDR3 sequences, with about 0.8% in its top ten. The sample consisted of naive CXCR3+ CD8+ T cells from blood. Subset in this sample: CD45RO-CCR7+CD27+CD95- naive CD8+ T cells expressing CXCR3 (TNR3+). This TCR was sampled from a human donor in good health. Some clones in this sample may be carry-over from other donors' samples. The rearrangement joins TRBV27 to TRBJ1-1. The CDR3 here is CASSKNTEAFF.